A selection of T cell receptor beta chains follows, all from one sample in a study of shared clonotypes between healthy human individuals. The repertoire was sequenced with immunoSEQ multiplex PCR; TCRdb's copy has only in-frame clones and lacks some. The sample lists approximately 2.5 million clones, roughly 93% occurring once. Material for sequencing was naive CD4+ T cells from PBMCs. The source of these receptors is a man in his late teens or twenties in good health. Some clones in this sample may be carry-over from other donors' samples. CDR3s include the opening cysteine and the closing phenylalanine or tryptophan. D genes are given only for firm matches. Expanded clones are given a class, and other clones once, few, many or no size at all.

v_gene	abundance	d_gene	j_gene	CDR3aa	CDR3nt
TRBV7-9	.	.	TRBJ2-2	CASSLHGELFF	TGTGCCAGCAGCTTGCACGGGGAGCTGTTTTTT
TRBV5-1	once	.	TRBJ1-2	CASSLIGDYGYTF	TGCGCCAGCAGCCTGATCGGAGACTATGGCTACACCTTC
TRBV28	.	TRBD1	TRBJ1-1	CASRRTGVNTEAFF	TGTGCCAGCAGGAGGACAGGGGTGAACACTGAAGCTTTCTTT
TRBV27	.	.	TRBJ1-2	CASSLGGGTSYGYTF	TGTGCCAGCAGCTTAGGAGGGGGGACTTCCTATGGCTACACCTTC
TRBV9	.	.	TRBJ1-3	CASSVGVRMDGNTIYF	TGTGCCAGCAGCGTAGGAGTCAGGATGGACGGAAACACCATATATTTT
TRBV6-5	.	TRBD1	TRBJ1-2	CASTSFGQGANGYTF	TGTGCCAGCACCTCGTTCGGACAGGGTGCGAACGGCTACACCTTC
TRBV28	.	.	TRBJ1-2	CASRFNYGYTF	TGTGCCAGCCGCTTTAACTATGGCTACACCTTC
TRBV2	.	TRBD2	TRBJ2-2	CASDLAGGFAGELFF	TGTGCCAGCGACCTAGCGGGAGGTTTTGCCGGGGAGCTGTTTTTT
TRBV9	.	.	TRBJ1-2	CASSPLQGPGSRGYTF	TGTGCCAGCAGCCCCCTTCAGGGACCGGGATCGAGAGGCTACACCTTC
TRBV28	few	TRBD1	TRBJ1-5	CASTPGQGPGQPQHF	TGTGCCAGCACCCCGGGACAGGGGCCTGGTCAGCCCCAGCATTTT
TRBV5-1	.	TRBD2	TRBJ2-1	CASGDSGSTNEQFF	TGCGCCAGCGGAGATAGCGGGAGTACGAATGAGCAGTTCTTC
TRBV9	.	TRBD2	TRBJ2-2	CASSGPRPGSGRNTGELFF	TGTGCCAGCAGCGGTCCCCGTCCGGGAAGCGGGAGGAACACCGGGGAGCTGTTTTTT
TRBV28	few	.	TRBJ1-4	CASHATNSGEKLFF	TGTGCCAGCCATGCCACGAACAGTGGGGAAAAACTGTTTTTT
TRBV6-6	.	TRBD1	TRBJ1-4	CASSYGGQGKLFF	TGTGCCAGCAGTTATGGAGGACAGGGCAAACTGTTTTTT
TRBV10-3	.	.	TRBJ2-5	CAIRDQETQYF	TGTGCCATACGGGATCAAGAGACCCAGTACTTC
TRBV5-5	.	.	TRBJ1-1	CASSLLGGGLTTEAFF	TGTGCCAGCAGCTTGTTAGGGGGAGGTCTAACCACTGAAGCTTTCTTT
TRBV18	.	.	TRBJ2-2	CASSPSRGTGELFF	TGTGCCAGCTCACCAAGTAGGGGGACCGGGGAGCTGTTTTTT
TRBV9	few	.	TRBJ1-4	CASSSLGGTTNEKLFF	TGTGCCAGCAGCTCCCTTGGGGGCACAACTAATGAAAAACTGTTTTTT
TRBV28	.	.	TRBJ1-1	CASSSAGWGTEAFF	TGTGCCAGCAGTTCCGCAGGTTGGGGCACTGAAGCTTTCTTT
TRBV5-6	.	TRBD1	TRBJ2-1	CASSYSGTTGGEQFF	TGTGCCAGCAGCTACTCCGGGACAACAGGGGGCGAGCAGTTCTTC
TRBV10-3	once	TRBD2	TRBJ2-1	CAISDPTRAGERYNEQFF	TGTGCCATCAGTGACCCGACCCGAGCGGGAGAGCGTTACAATGAGCAGTTCTTC
TRBV30	.	.	TRBJ2-5	CAWTSLGHPGETQYF	TGTGCCTGGACCTCCCTGGGACACCCGGGGGAGACCCAGTACTTC
TRBV11-2	.	.	TRBJ2-1	CASSLGRHNEQFF	TGTGCCAGCAGCTTAGGGCGTCACAATGAGCAGTTCTTC
TRBV5-1	.	TRBD1	TRBJ2-1	CASSPTGVASYNEQFF	TGCGCCAGCAGTCCCACAGGGGTAGCGTCCTACAATGAGCAGTTCTTC
TRBV11-3	.	.	TRBJ2-5	CASSIGQETQYF	TGTGCCAGCAGTATAGGCCAAGAGACCCAGTACTTC
TRBV7-6	.	.	TRBJ1-2	CASSPAKIRGGYGYTF	TGTGCCAGCAGCCCAGCAAAGATCAGGGGAGGATATGGCTACACCTTC
TRBV4-3	.	.	TRBJ2-3	CASSTQESTDTQYF	TGCGCCAGCAGCACCCAGGAAAGCACAGATACGCAGTATTTT
TRBV28	.	.	TRBJ1-4	CASSFEDRPEKLFF	TGTGCCAGCAGTTTTGAAGACCGACCCGAAAAACTGTTTTTT
TRBV28	.	TRBD1	TRBJ1-5	CAVRTGGNQPQHF	TGTGCCGTCCGGACAGGGGGCAATCAGCCCCAGCATTTT
TRBV18	.	TRBD2	TRBJ2-1	CASSPGLIRDEQFF	TGTGCCAGCTCACCGGGACTAATTAGGGATGAGCAGTTCTTC
TRBV20-1	few	.	TRBJ2-2	CSARGAGELFF	TGCAGTGCTAGAGGGGCCGGGGAGCTGTTTTTT
TRBV9	.	TRBD1	TRBJ1-4	CASSARDRNEKLFF	TGTGCCAGCAGCGCCCGGGACAGAAATGAAAAACTGTTTTTT
TRBV7-9	once	.	TRBJ2-7	CASSLARDSYGQYF	TGTGCCAGCAGCTTAGCCCGGGACTCTTACGGGCAGTACTTC
TRBV19	.	TRBD2	TRBJ2-1	CASRPGTSGSPQFF	TGTGCCAGTAGGCCCGGGACTAGCGGATCTCCACAGTTCTTC
TRBV6-1	.	.	TRBJ1-6	CASIVTWGVGSPLHF	TGTGCCAGCATAGTAACCTGGGGGGTGGGGTCACCCCTCCACTTT
TRBV15	.	.	TRBJ2-7	CATSRAQTGLSYEQYF	TGTGCCACCAGCAGGGCCCAAACAGGGTTATCCTACGAGCAGTACTTC
TRBV20-1	few	.	TRBJ1-1	CTAGTGAFF	TGCACCGCTGGGACGGGGGCTTTCTTT
TRBV18	.	.	TRBJ2-1	CASSPRTVDEQFF	TGTGCCAGCTCACCGCGGACAGTTGATGAGCAGTTCTTC
TRBV11-2	.	TRBD2	TRBJ2-3	CASSSPVAGAGTDTQYF	TGTGCCAGCAGCTCCCCGGTAGCGGGAGCCGGCACAGATACGCAGTATTTT
TRBV5-4	.	.	TRBJ1-6	CASSLTGAQNSPLHF	TGTGCCAGCAGCTTGACGGGGGCGCAAAATTCACCCCTCCACTTT
TRBV6-1	once	TRBD2	TRBJ2-7	CASERTSGSYEQYF	TGTGCCAGCGAGAGGACTAGCGGTTCCTACGAGCAGTACTTC
TRBV10-3	.	TRBD1	TRBJ2-2	CAISLRQGNTGELFF	TGTGCCATCAGCCTCCGACAGGGAAACACCGGGGAGCTGTTTTTT
TRBV6-1	.	TRBD1	TRBJ2-7	CASSDRTAGQAPYEQYF	TGTGCCAGCAGTGACCGGACCGCGGGACAGGCGCCCTACGAGCAGTACTTC
TRBV18	once	.	TRBJ2-7	CASSQTPATRESYEQYF	TGTGCCAGCTCTCAGACCCCCGCGACACGGGAATCCTACGAGCAGTACTTC
TRBV25-1	.	.	TRBJ2-5	CASSEGGRGRETQYF	TGTGCCAGCAGTGAAGGGGGAAGAGGGCGAGAGACCCAGTACTTC
TRBV30	.	TRBD1	TRBJ1-2	CAWSAGTVYGYTF	TGTGCCTGGAGCGCGGGGACAGTTTATGGCTACACCTTC
TRBV19	.	TRBD2	TRBJ2-7	CASRAGVPSYYEQYF	TGTGCCAGCCGTGCGGGGGTTCCCTCGTACTACGAGCAGTACTTC
TRBV28	.	TRBD1	TRBJ2-2	CASRVRQGAGTGELFF	TGTGCCAGCAGAGTGCGACAGGGGGCGGGCACCGGGGAGCTGTTTTTT
TRBV5-1	.	TRBD2	TRBJ2-1	CASSQGLAGPPEQFF	TGCGCCAGCAGCCAGGGACTAGCGGGACCCCCAGAGCAGTTCTTC
TRBV9	.	.	TRBJ2-1	CASSVGLVAEQFF	TGTGCCAGCAGCGTAGGGTTAGTGGCTGAGCAGTTCTTC
TRBV5-4	.	TRBD1	TRBJ2-7	CASSLATGAEYEQYF	TGTGCCAGCAGCTTGGCTACAGGGGCCGAATACGAGCAGTACTTC
TRBV30	.	TRBD1	TRBJ2-5	CAWSRRQGQETQYF	TGTGCCTGGAGTAGGCGACAGGGGCAAGAGACCCAGTACTTC
TRBV9	.	.	TRBJ2-2	CASSPGAGTSSRTGELFF	TGTGCCAGCAGCCCAGGGGCCGGGACCTCTAGTAGGACCGGGGAGCTGTTTTTT